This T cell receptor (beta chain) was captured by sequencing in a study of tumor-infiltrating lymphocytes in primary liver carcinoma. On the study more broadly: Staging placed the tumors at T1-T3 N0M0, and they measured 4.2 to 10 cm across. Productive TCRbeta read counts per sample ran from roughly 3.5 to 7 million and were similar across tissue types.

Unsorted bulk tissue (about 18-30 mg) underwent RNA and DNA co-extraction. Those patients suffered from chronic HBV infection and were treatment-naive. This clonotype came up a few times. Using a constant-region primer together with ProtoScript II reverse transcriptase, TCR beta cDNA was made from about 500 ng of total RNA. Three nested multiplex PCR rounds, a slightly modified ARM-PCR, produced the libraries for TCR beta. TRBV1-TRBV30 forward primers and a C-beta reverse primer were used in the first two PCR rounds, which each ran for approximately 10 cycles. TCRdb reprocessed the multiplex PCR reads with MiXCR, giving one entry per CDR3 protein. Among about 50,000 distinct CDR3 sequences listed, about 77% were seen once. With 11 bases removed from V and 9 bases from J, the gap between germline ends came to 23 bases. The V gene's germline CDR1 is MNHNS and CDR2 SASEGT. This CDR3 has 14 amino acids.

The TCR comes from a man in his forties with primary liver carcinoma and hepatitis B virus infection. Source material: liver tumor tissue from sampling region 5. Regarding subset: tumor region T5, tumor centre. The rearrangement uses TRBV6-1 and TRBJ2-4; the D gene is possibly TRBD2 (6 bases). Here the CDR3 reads CAGSDGTPRGIQYF. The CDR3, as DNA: TGTGCCGGTAGTGACGGGACTCCTCGGGGCATTCAGTACTTC.